What follows are 28 T cell receptor beta chains derived from one specimen sequenced in a study of blood T cell repertoires in COVID-19. The method was immunoSEQ multiplex PCR; TCRdb's version includes in-frame clones alone and lacks a portion of them. The sample holds some 270,000 clones, 75% to 95% seen once. Specimen: PBMCs or T cells enriched from blood (not recorded which). These receptors all come from a man aged 35 to 55 who had been exposed to COVID-19.

This clone occurred once. The V and J genes are TRBV6-2 or TRBV6-3 and TRBJ1-5; 8 bases map to TRBD1. The CDR3 sequence is 16 residues long. After removal of 5 bases from V and 1 base from J, the junction contained 7 bases not matched to a gene. Per germline, CDR1 MNHEY and CDR2 SVGEGT. The CDR3 loop is CASSKTRTGSNQPQHF. The CDR3 nucleotides are TGTGCCAGCAGTAAAACTAGGACAGGGAGCAATCAGCCCCAGCATTTT.

V is TRBV11-2 and J is TRBJ1-1, with D hard to call. V lost 5 bases, J lost 0 bases, and 10 bases lay in between. There are 14 residues in the CDR3. Looked up from germline, CDR1 is SGHAT and CDR2 is FQNNGV. CDR3 nucleotides: TGTGCCAGCAGCGGAGGAGAGATGAACACTGAAGCTTTCTTT. Translated, it gives CASSGGEMNTEAFF.

In regard to this clone: A read error may explain this, as a much larger clone is one base away. V gene TRBV6-4 combines with J gene TRBJ2-3; a weak D match, TRBD2 (6 bases). Germline V gives CDR1 MRHNA, CDR2 SNTAGT. The CDR3 totals 13 residues. The V end lost 5 bases, the J end lost 0 bases, and 6 bases lay between the germline ends. The chain's CDR3 is CASSSGSTDTQYF. For the CDR3, the DNA is TGTGCCAGCAGTAGCGGGAGCACAGATACGCAGTATTTT.

The chain employs TRBV18 and TRBJ2-2; D is undetermined. Germline V gene data show CDR1 as KGHSH and CDR2 as LQKENI. V lost 2 bases and J 6 bases, leaving 4 bases between the germline ends. The CDR3 consists of 12 residues. The CDR3 DNA follows: TGTGCCAGCTCACCAGGCCCCGGGGAGCTGTTTTTT. Translating it yields CASSPGPGELFF.

J is TRBJ1-5 and V is TRBV18; no definite D call. CDR1 is KGHSH, CDR2 LQKENI, per germline. V shed 1 base and J shed 5 bases, with 12 bases lying between them. CDR3 size: 15 residues. For the CDR3, the DNA is TGTGCCAGCTCACCACGTGAAGGGAGGGATCAGCCCCAGCATTTT. Its protein is CASSPREGRDQPQHF. Using reference TRBV18 and TRBJ1-5 for the parts outside the CDR3, the full variable domain is NAGVMQNPRHLVRRRGQEARLRCSPMKGHSHVYWYRQLPEEGLKFMVYLQKENIIDESGMPKERFSAEFPKEGPSILRIQQVVRGDSAAYFCASSPREGRDQPQHFGDGTRLSIL.

The V call is TRBV19, the J call TRBJ2-1; D is perhaps TRBD2 (5 bases). The germline gives CDR1 LNHDA, CDR2 SQIVND (reference sequence). Trimming took off 9 bases at V and 4 bases at J, with 10 bases between the two ends. The CDR3 has 12 residues. The CDR3 DNA is TGTGCCAGCGGGGAGCGGTACAATGAGCAGTTCTTC. It encodes CASGERYNEQFF.

The chain recombines TRBV28 with TRBJ2-2, with a weak D call TRBD2 (5 bases). This CDR3 comprises 15 residues. V was pared by 9 bases and J by 5 bases, with 19 bases between. Germline CDR1 reads MDHEN; CDR2 reads SYDVKM. CDR3 in amino acids: CASVSTNPGTGELFF. CDR3 sequence (DNA): TGTGCCAGTGTGAGCACAAATCCGGGAACCGGGGAGCTGTTTTTT.

This clone was seen once. The chain employs TRBV10-2 and TRBJ2-3, with 7 positions matching TRBD2. CDR1 and CDR2 from the germline V gene are WSHSY and SAAADI. V shed 6 bases and J 0 bases; nucleotides not matched to a gene: 9. The CDR3 runs 16 residues. In DNA form, the CDR3 reads TGCGCCAGCAGCGGACTAGTAGCCTCTAGCACAGATACGCAGTATTTT. Translated, it gives CASSGLVASSTDTQYF.

The chain recombines TRBV30 with TRBJ2-5, with D hard to call. Deletions cut 5 bases from V and 2 bases from J, with 9 bases between. The CDR3 sequence is 12 residues long. Germline CDR1 is GTSNPN and CDR2 is SVGIG (reference sequence). CDR3 DNA sequence: TGTGCCTGGGCCGGGTCTCAAGAGACCCAGTACTTC. Its protein is CAWAGSQETQYF. The full variable domain, rest sourced from reference TRBV30 and TRBJ2-5, is SQTIHQWPATLVQPVGSPLSLECTVEGTSNPNLYWYRQAAGRGLQLLFYSVGIGQISSEVPQNLSASRPQDRQFILSSKKLLLSDSGFYLCAWAGSQETQYFGPGTRLLVL.

CDR3 bases: TGCGCCAGCAGCTTCCGGGAGGACAGGGGTAATGGCTACACCTTC. Protein product: CASSFREDRGNGYTF. The gene calls are TRBV5-1 and TRBJ1-2; 9 nucleotides align to TRBD1. There are 15 residues in the CDR3. Germline assignment: CDR1 SGHRS and CDR2 YFSETQ. V shed 2 bases, J shed 6 bases, and the junction held 8 bases outside the gene matches.

V is TRBV7-9 and J is TRBJ2-1; the match to TRBD2 covers 7 bases. V gave up 5 bases and J gave up 4 bases; unmatched junction bases: 8. Germline assignment: CDR1 SEHNR and CDR2 FQNEAQ (reference sequence). The CDR3 spans 15 residues. The CDR3 DNA reads TGTGCCAGCAGCCCCGATGCTAGCGGATACAATGAGCAGTTCTTC. Residues: CASSPDASGYNEQFF.

The chain has TRBV5-1 and TRBJ2-3; 11 bases fit TRBD2. Per germline, CDR1 SGHRS and CDR2 YFSETQ. Unmatched junction bases numbered 19, after V lost 4 bases and J lost 6 bases. This CDR3 spans 19 amino acids. This chain's CDR3 is CASSLGVWTSGSREDTQYF. CDR3 coding DNA: TGCGCCAGCAGCCTGGGAGTTTGGACTAGCGGGTCTCGGGAGGATACGCAGTATTTT.

The J gene is TRBJ1-2, the V gene TRBV6-5; possibly TRBD1 for D (5 bases). CDR1 is MNHEY, CDR2 SVGAGI, per germline. The CDR3 spans 15 residues. V lost 4 bases and J lost 7, with 19 bases in between. The CDR3 DNA follows: TGTGCCAGCAGTTCGTCATTTAGGAGGGGCGGTGGCTACACCTTC. It encodes CASSSSFRRGGGYTF.

In its sample, this clone was seen once. V gene TRBV28 combines with J gene TRBJ2-7, with 9 positions matching TRBD1. Germline CDR1 reads MDHEN; CDR2 reads SYDVKM. V shed 7 bases, J shed 1 base, and the junction held 8 bases outside the gene matches. This CDR3 comprises 15 residues. CDR3 nucleotides: TGTGCCAGCAATTCACCCGGACAGGGGTCCTACGAGCAGTACTTC. It is translated as CASNSPGQGSYEQYF.

The chain links TRBV27 to TRBJ2-6, with unresolved D. The CDR3 contains 16 residues. Trimming removed 1 base at V and 1 base at J, with 8 bases between. Per germline, CDR1 MNHEY and CDR2 SMNVEV (reference sequence). CDR3 region: CASSLFWSSGANVLTF. CDR3 nucleotide sequence: TGTGCCAGCAGTTTATTCTGGAGTTCTGGGGCCAACGTCCTGACTTTC.

The chain couples TRBV12-5 to TRBJ1-5, with 8 bases lining up with TRBD1. The CDR3 contains 16 residues. V shed 5 bases and J 3 bases; nucleotides not matched to a gene: 9. Germline V gene sequence: CDR1 LGHNT, CDR2 FRNRAP. The CDR3 loop reads CASGPAVTGDNQPQHF. CDR3 coding DNA: TGTGCTAGTGGTCCCGCCGTGACAGGGGACAATCAGCCCCAGCATTTT.

The chain uses TRBV6-5 and TRBJ2-2; D may be TRBD2 (6 bases). This CDR3 comprises 15 residues. Between the trimmed V and J ends, which lost 5 bases and 5 bases, there was a span of 15 bases. In germline, CDR1 is MNHEY, CDR2 SVGAGI. The CDR3 nucleotides read TGTGCCAGCAGTACTGGAACCGGAGGGACCGGGGAGCTGTTTTTT. Translation gives CASSTGTGGTGELFF.

This chain links TRBV4-3 with TRBJ2-6, with a weak D call TRBD1 (5 bases). V dropped 0 bases and J dropped 2 bases, with 11 bases sitting between them. Germline assignment: CDR1 LGHNA and CDR2 YSLEER. The CDR3 contains 17 residues. CDR3 nucleotides: TGCGCCAGCAGCCAAGAGAGTTCACAGGCTGGGGCCAACGTCCTGACTTTC. This sequence encodes CASSQESSQAGANVLTF.

The chain links TRBV28 to TRBJ2-7, with 7 bases aligning to TRBD2. The trim removed 5 bases at V and 5 bases at J, leaving 9 bases unmatched. This CDR3 spans 14 amino acids. Germline loops: CDR1 MDHEN, CDR2 SYDVKM. The CDR3 region has the DNA TGTGCCAGCAGTCCGTGGGGAGGGCTAAACGAGCAGTACTTC. It is translated as CASSPWGGLNEQYF.

The chain links TRBV5-1 to TRBJ2-1, with 9 positions matching TRBD2. After removal of 6 bases from V and 0 bases from J, the junction contained 7 bases not matched to a gene. The CDR3 has 16 residues. From germline, CDR1 is SGHRS and CDR2 YFSETQ. The CDR3 sequence: CASKSSGGSSYNEQFF. Written as DNA, the CDR3 is TGCGCCAGCAAGAGTAGCGGGGGATCCTCCTACAATGAGCAGTTCTTC.

This chain links TRBV3-1 (or the pseudogene TRBV3-2) with TRBJ2-3; 7 bases are a match to TRBD2. This CDR3 has 15 residues. CDR1 and CDR2 (germline): LGHDT, YNNKEL (reference sequence). After removal of 4 bases from V and 3 bases from J, the junction contained 7 bases not matched to a gene. CDR3 nucleotides: TGTGCCAGCAGCCCCGGGACTAAAGGGACAGATACGCAGTATTTT. Encoded protein: CASSPGTKGTDTQYF.

The J gene is TRBJ2-7, the V gene TRBV29-1; a possible D gene is TRBD1 (8 bases). The CDR3 covers 14 residues. Germline V gene data show CDR1 as SQVTM and CDR2 as ANQGSEA. Trimming stripped 0 bases from V and 4 bases from J, with 13 bases between. This CDR3 is CSVEETGEGYEQYF. CDR3 bases: TGCAGCGTTGAAGAGACAGGGGAGGGTTACGAGCAGTACTTC.

The V and J genes are TRBV5-1 and TRBJ2-1, with a possible D match to TRBD2 (6 bases). V was shortened by 0 bases and J by 7 bases, with 14 bases between the two germline ends. The germline gives CDR1 SGHRS, CDR2 YFSETQ. The length of the CDR3 is 15 residues. CDR3 bases: TGCGCCAGCAGCTTGGTCGGCGGGACGTGGAATGAGCAGTTCTTC. Protein product: CASSLVGGTWNEQFF. Looking up the rest from reference TRBV5-1 and TRBJ2-1 gives the full variable domain: KAGVTQTPRYLIKTRGQQVTLSCSPISGHRSVSWYQQTPGQGLQFLFEYFSETQRNKGNFPGRFSGRQFSNSRSEMNVSTLELGDSALYLCASSLVGGTWNEQFFGPGTRLTVL.

The rearrangement joins TRBV3-1 (or the pseudogene TRBV3-2) to TRBJ2-7; tentative D call: TRBD2 (5 bases). V lost 3 bases and J 2 bases, leaving 17 bases between the germline ends. The CDR3 length is 16 residues. Germline V lookup: CDR1 LGHDT, CDR2 YNNKEL (reference sequence). The CDR3 reads CASSQTTDFVTYEQYF. As DNA, the CDR3 is TGTGCCAGCAGCCAGACGACGGACTTTGTAACCTACGAGCAGTACTTC.

The rearrangement links TRBV15 to TRBJ2-7; 9 bases map to TRBD1. The junction had 5 bases not matched to a gene; V was cut back by 1 base and J by 1 base. Germline V gene lookup returns CDR1 LNHNV and CDR2 YYDKDF (reference sequence). The CDR3 has 16 residues. The CDR3 here is CATSRGSGTGSYEQYF. In nucleotides, the CDR3 is TGTGCCACCAGCAGAGGATCCGGGACAGGGTCCTACGAGCAGTACTTC. The complete variable domain, with remaining parts taken from reference TRBV15 and TRBJ2-7, reads DAMVIQNPRYQVTQFGKPVTLSCSQTLNHNVMYWYQQKSSQAPKLLFHYYDKDFNNEADTPDNFQSRRPNTSFCFLDIRSPGLGDTAMYLCATSRGSGTGSYEQYFGPGTRLTVT.

This chain connects TRBV10-1 to TRBJ2-2; D is perhaps TRBD1 (5 bases). Germline CDR1 is WNHNN and CDR2 is SYGVQD (reference sequence). The CDR3 is made up of 14 amino acids. V lost 0 bases and J lost 6, with 8 bases in between. The CDR3 sequence is CASSESRGPGELFF. The CDR3 region has the DNA TGCGCCAGCAGTGAGTCTAGGGGTCCCGGGGAGCTGTTTTTT.

This clone was counted once. Here the CDR3 reads CASSVLGRDEQYF. The CDR3 DNA reads as TGTGCCAGCAGCGTACTAGGGCGGGACGAGCAGTACTTC. V and J are TRBV9 and TRBJ2-7; D possibly corresponds to TRBD2 (5 bases). CDR3 length: 13 amino acids. V was cut by 1 base and J by 5 bases, with 10 bases left in between. The germline V gene has CDR1 SGDLS and CDR2 YYNGEE. The complete variable domain, with remaining parts taken from reference TRBV9 and TRBJ2-7, reads DSGVTQTPKHLITATGQRVTLRCSPRSGDLSVYWYQQSLDQGLQFLIQYYNGEERAKGNILERFSAQQFPDLHSELNLSSLELGDSALYFCASSVLGRDEQYFGPGTRLTVT.

The chain joins TRBV7-2 to TRBJ2-3, with D unclear. Trimming pared 1 base from V and 5 bases from J, leaving 4 bases between. The CDR3 is made up of 12 amino acids. CDR1 SGHTA and CDR2 FQGNSA come from the germline V gene. Here the CDR3 reads CASSLGLDTQYF. The DNA of the CDR3 is TGTGCCAGCAGCTTAGGTCTAGATACGCAGTATTTT. Full variable domain (rest looked up from reference TRBV7-2 and TRBJ2-3): GAGVSQSPSNKVTEKGKDVELRCDPISGHTALYWYRQSLGQGLEFLIYFQGNSAPDKSGLPSDRFSAERTGGSVSTLTIQRTQQEDSAVYLCASSLGLDTQYFGPGTRLTVL.